These 5 T cell receptor beta chains share one sample of origin, sequenced in a study of naive and memory T cell subsets. Amplification of ligated cDNA took four PCR rounds with SP2 and nested alpha and beta constant primers. MiXCR was run by TCRdb on the 5' RACE reads, yielding one entry per CDR3 protein. This table has tens of thousands of distinct CDR3 sequences, approximately 8% appearing once. A UMI-containing oligonucleotide was joined by 3' ligation to the TCR cDNA template. These receptors were obtained from a female donor in good health.

V is TRBV6-2 or TRBV6-3 and J is TRBJ1-2, with a possible D match to TRBD1 (6 bases). From germline, CDR1 is MNHEY and CDR2 SVGEGT. This CDR3 is 16 amino acids long. Trimming cost V 0 bases and J 8 bases, with 19 bases left between them. The CDR3 nucleotides read TGTGCCAGCAGTTACTCCCAAGAGGGGGGCCGTGGAGGCTACACCTTC. Translation gives CASSYSQEGGRGGYTF.

The chain is built from TRBV20-1 and TRBJ1-1; D may be TRBD1 (5 bases). This CDR3 region has 15 residues. Germline CDR1 and CDR2: DFQATT and SNEGSKA (reference sequence). The germline V and J ends were trimmed by 3 bases and 0 bases, with 14 bases remaining between them. In DNA, the CDR3 is TGCAGTGCTAGTCCGAGGGGAACCATGAACACTGAAGCTTTCTTT. Residues: CSASPRGTMNTEAFF.

V gene TRBV7-9 combines with J gene TRBJ2-6; D remains ambiguous. Trimming left V 0 bases short and J 2 bases short, with 5 bases between. The CDR3 loop spans 15 amino acids. In germline, CDR1 is SEHNR, CDR2 FQNEAQ (reference sequence). The CDR3 protein is CASSLAGTGANVLTF. The CDR3 bases are TGTGCCAGCAGCTTAGCAGGGACTGGGGCCAACGTCCTGACTTTC. The full variable domain, its missing parts supplied by reference TRBV7-9 and TRBJ2-6, is DTGVSQNPRHKITKRGQNVTFRCDPISEHNRLYWYRQTLGQGPEFLTYFQNEAQLEKSRLLSDRFSAERPKGSFSTLEIQRTEQGDSAMYLCASSLAGTGANVLTFGAGSRLTVL.

This sequence joins TRBV28 and TRBJ1-2; D possibly corresponds to TRBD1 (5 bases). The CDR3 is 14 amino acids. V was clipped by 7 bases and J by 4 bases, with 16 bases between them. Germline CDR1 MDHEN, CDR2 SYDVKM. The CDR3 region is CASKDGTVFYGYTF. CDR3 nucleotide sequence: TGTGCCAGCAAGGACGGGACCGTGTTCTATGGCTACACCTTC.

In its sample, this clonotype was seen many times. This chain connects TRBV29-1 to TRBJ1-5, with D uncertain. The CDR3 contains 14 residues. The germline V gene encodes CDR1 SQVTM and CDR2 ANQGSEA. V was cut by 6 bases and J by 4 bases, with 16 bases left in between. CDR3 region: CSVADSPLNQPQHF. CDR3 in DNA: TGCAGCGTGGCAGACTCCCCACTAAATCAGCCCCAGCATTTT.